The present entry profiles one TCR beta chain with its context. This sample was included in a study of technical replicates of blood from a handful of donors. Data came from immunoSEQ multiplex PCR; TCRdb stores just in-frame clones and leaves some out. The sample carries about 61,000 clones, less than 98% recorded once. Germline V gene lookup returns CDR1 KGHSH and CDR2 LQKENI. The CDR3 contains 15 residues. With 4 bases clipped from V and 0 bases from J, the junction kept 4 bases outside the gene matches. The clonotype comes from a human donor in good health. The V and J genes are TRBV18 and TRBJ1-1, with TRBD1 matching over 8 bases. Sequencing used T cells isolated from PBMCs. The CDR3 bases are TGTGCCAGCTCACAAAGGACAGGGATGAACACTGAAGCTTTCTTT. This translates into CASSQRTGMNTEAFF.